Reported below is one TCR beta chain. Its specificity is unknown. CDR3 length: 12 amino acids. Germline values: CDR1 SNHLY, CDR2 FYNNEI. Trimming shortened V by 6 bases and J by 11 bases, and 16 bases separated the two germline ends. The sample is drawn from a study of T cell responses to AZD1222 COVID-19 vaccine. TCRdb keeps only in-frame clones here, not all; method: immunoSEQ multiplex PCR. The sample lists 95,000 to 100,000 clones, roughly nine tenths occurring once. General study findings and limits: Variant regions that are unmutated are reportedly the target of nearly half of spike-specific TCRs. Receipt of two AZD1222 doses was followed by a rise in Spike-specific TCR breadth and depth.

The rearrangement uses TRBV2 and TRBJ1-1; a possible D gene is TRBD1 (5 bases). Sequenced material: peripheral blood, taken on day 0 of AZD1222 vaccination. This TCR was sampled from an adult in good health. The DNA of the CDR3 is TGTGCCAGCAGAGGGACCTCCGTCCTGGCTTTCTTT. Amino acid sequence: CASRGTSVLAFF.